The 14 T cell receptor beta chains below all came from one sample that was sequenced in a study of blood T cells in healthy people across ages. A second PCR, run for about 7 to 11 cycles, used a sample-barcoded 5' primer plus a J-beta primer mix. MiXCR was run by TCRdb on the 5' RACE reads, yielding one entry per CDR3 protein. Counted here are roughly 900,000 distinct CDR3 sequences, 40% to 60% occurring once; the ten biggest clones make up 13%. The material sequenced was blood. The source of these receptors is a man aged 25-45 years in good health.

The chain recombines TRBV20-1 with TRBJ2-7; possible D gene TRBD1, 6 bases. V was cut by 6 bases and J by 2 bases, with 14 bases left in between. This CDR3 comprises 13 residues. Germline loops: CDR1 DFQATT, CDR2 SNEGSKA (reference sequence). The CDR3: CSAPKQGPYEQYF. CDR3 nucleotide sequence: TGCAGTGCCCCAAAACAGGGTCCCTACGAGCAGTACTTC.

The chain employs TRBV5-1 and TRBJ2-7, with D perhaps assigned TRBD1 or TRBD2 (6 bases each). Gene TRBJ2-5 matches the end of the DNA better, so the J call may be wrong. In germline, CDR1 is SGHRS, CDR2 YFSETQ. The CDR3 totals 15 residues. CDR3 sequence: CASSFSQGGTETQYF. CDR3 bases: TGCGCCAGCAGCTTCTCACAGGGAGGCACAGAGACCCAGTACTTC.

The V call is TRBV9, the J call TRBJ1-1; maybe TRBD1 (5 bases). Germline V gene sequence: CDR1 SGDLS, CDR2 YYNGEE. Trimming pared 0 bases from V and 4 bases from J, leaving 13 bases between. This CDR3 has 15 amino acids. The CDR3 loop is CASSVDGIGGTEAFF. The CDR3 DNA follows: TGTGCCAGCAGCGTAGATGGGATTGGGGGCACTGAAGCTTTCTTT.

This clonotype was seen a single time. The rearrangement joins TRBV6-6 to TRBJ2-7; D ambiguous. Trimming left V 4 bases short and J 2 bases short, with 15 bases between. CDR1 MNHNY and CDR2 SVGAGI come from the germline V gene (reference sequence). This CDR3 is built from 15 residues. DNA of the CDR3: TGTGCCAGCAGTTCCACGGGCCAGCCTACCTACGAGCAGTACTTC. Residues: CASSSTGQPTYEQYF.

Worth noting for this clonotype: Sequence at one end of the junction differs from germline and may be a read error. The chain has TRBV7-9 and TRBJ2-1; no definite D call. The CDR3 has 11 amino acids. The germline V gene encodes CDR1 SEHNR and CDR2 FQNEAQ (reference sequence). CDR3 nucleotide sequence: TGTGCCGGCAGCAAAGACACAGAGCAGTTCTTC. Translated, it gives CAGSKDTEQFF.

The rearrangement uses TRBV15 and TRBJ2-7, with 10 nucleotides matching TRBD2. This CDR3 spans 20 amino acids. The germline gives CDR1 LNHNV, CDR2 YYDKDF (reference sequence). After removal of 0 bases from V and 7 bases from J, the junction contained 21 bases not matched to a gene. The CDR3 here is CATSRDHSSGGSISYNEQYF. DNA for the CDR3: TGTGCCACCAGCAGAGATCACTCTAGCGGGGGATCTATTTCCTACAATGAGCAGTACTTC.

This clonotype appeared a few times. The chain couples TRBV10-3 to TRBJ1-1; no definite D call. V shed 4 bases and J shed 4 bases, with 7 bases lying between them. The CDR3 totals 12 residues. The germline V gene encodes CDR1 ENHRY and CDR2 SYGVKD. The DNA for the CDR3 is TGTGCCATCAGTGTTGACCCCACTGAAGCTTTCTTT. This encodes CAISVDPTEAFF.

This clonotype was counted between two and nine times. The V call is TRBV28, the J call TRBJ2-5, with a possible D match to TRBD1 (5 bases). The CDR3 runs to 13 residues. V was trimmed by 5 bases and J by 5 bases, leaving 12 bases between them. Germline V CDR1 and CDR2: MDHEN, SYDVKM. CDR3 nucleotides: TGTGCCAGCAGTCCAGGACATATGGAGACCCAGTACTTC. Its protein product is CASSPGHMETQYF.

The chain combines TRBV20-1 with TRBJ2-1, with 7 positions matching TRBD2. J gave up 2 bases and V 1 base, and 8 bases lay outside the gene matches. CDR3 size: 16 residues. Germline CDR1 reads DFQATT; CDR2 reads SNEGSKA (reference sequence). CDR3 nucleotides: TGCAGTGCTAGAGCTAGCCGGGACTACACCTACAATGAGCAGTTCTTC. Amino acids: CSARASRDYTYNEQFF.

This rearrangement joins TRBV5-1 to TRBJ2-3, with 9 bases aligning to TRBD2. CDR1 and CDR2 (germline): SGHRS, YFSETQ. This CDR3 comprises 15 residues. Unmatched junction bases numbered 8, after V lost 7 bases and J lost 2 bases. This CDR3 is CASQRGADITDTQYF. The CDR3 DNA sequence: TGCGCCAGCCAGCGGGGGGCCGACATCACAGATACGCAGTATTTT.

This chain uses TRBV3-1 with TRBJ1-5, with 9 bases matching TRBD1. Germline V gives CDR1 LGHDT, CDR2 YNNKEL (reference sequence). The CDR3 has 15 amino acids. V lost 3 bases and J lost 4; bases outside the gene matches: 4. The CDR3 loop is CASSQGGQGNQPQHF. CDR3 in DNA: TGTGCCAGCAGCCAGGGCGGACAGGGGAATCAGCCCCAGCATTTT.

This clonotype has just a few counts. The chain carries TRBV20-1 and TRBJ2-7; D remains ambiguous. The CDR3 sequence is 13 residues long. CDR1 and CDR2 from the germline V gene are DFQATT and SNEGSKA (reference sequence). Trimming left V 0 bases short and J 3 bases short, with 9 bases between. As DNA, the CDR3 is TGCAGTGCTAGAGATCTCAACTTCTACGAGCAGTACTTC. It codes for CSARDLNFYEQYF.

The table lists this clonotype with a count of one. One end of the junction does not line up with germline, which may come from a read error. The chain uses TRBV3-1 and TRBJ2-1, with D unclear. Per the germline V gene, CDR1 is LGHDT and CDR2 is YNNKEL (reference sequence). This CDR3 has 15 residues. The CDR3 loop is CAGSPDSNSYNEQFF. The DNA for the CDR3 is TGTGCCGGCAGCCCCGATTCCAACTCCTACAATGAGCAGTTCTTC.

This clonotype was seen more than once but under ten times. The chain couples TRBV5-1 to TRBJ2-1; 7 nucleotides align to TRBD2. Germline CDR1 is SGHRS and CDR2 is YFSETQ. This CDR3 has 16 residues. V lost 4 bases to trimming and J lost 8 bases; unmatched junction nucleotides: 15. The CDR3 region has the DNA TGCGCCAGCAGCAAGAACCCCGGGGCTAGCGGAGATGAGCAGTTCTTC. Its translation is CASSKNPGASGDEQFF.